The 31 T cell receptor beta chains in this list originate from one sample, sequenced in a study of blood T cell repertoires in COVID-19. Profiled with immunoSEQ multiplex PCR; TCRdb holds only in-frame clones, not every one. This sample has over 600,000 clones, with 90% found just once. The sample was peripheral blood. The receptor set was obtained from a woman in her late teens or twenties with acute or convalescent COVID-19.

V and J are TRBV7-9 and TRBJ2-1; TRBD2 matches at 13 bases. The V gene end was trimmed by 8 bases and the J gene end by 9 bases; junction bases not matched to a gene: 7. Germline V gene lookup returns CDR1 SEHNR and CDR2 FQNEAQ (reference sequence). This CDR3 spans 14 amino acids. This chain's CDR3 is CASRTSGGAGEQFF. The CDR3, as DNA: TGTGCCAGCCGAACTAGCGGGGGGGCCGGTGAGCAGTTCTTC.

The rearrangement uses TRBV9 and TRBJ1-4; no clear D gene. There are 14 residues in the CDR3. The germline V gene encodes CDR1 SGDLS and CDR2 YYNGEE. V was trimmed by 0 bases and J by 8 bases, leaving 11 bases between them. The CDR3 region is CASSVGVGREKLFF. The CDR3 DNA sequence: TGTGCCAGCAGCGTAGGGGTAGGGAGGGAAAAACTGTTTTTT. The full variable domain, with the rest looked up from reference TRBV9 and TRBJ1-4, is DSGVTQTPKHLITATGQRVTLRCSPRSGDLSVYWYQQSLDQGLQFLIQYYNGEERAKGNILERFSAQQFPDLHSELNLSSLELGDSALYFCASSVGVGREKLFFGSGTQLSVL.

The chain employs TRBV12-3 or TRBV12-4 and TRBJ2-5; 8 positions match TRBD1. This CDR3 has 12 amino acids. Germline trimming cut 6 bases from V and 5 bases from J; bases unmatched to any gene: 2. In DNA form, the CDR3 reads TGTGCCAGCAGCCAGGGGGCGGAGACCCAGTACTTC. This codes for CASSQGAETQYF.

The count of this clone is one. The chain combines TRBV4-1 with TRBJ1-4, with 7 bases fitting TRBD1. V shed 3 bases and J 7 bases; nucleotides not matched to a gene: 11. Per germline, CDR1 MGHRA and CDR2 YSYEKL. The CDR3 is made up of 16 amino acids. The CDR3 here is CASSHGADRVGEKLFF. The DNA for the CDR3 is TGCGCCAGCAGCCACGGGGCTGACAGGGTGGGTGAAAAACTGTTTTTT.

The rearrangement joins TRBV7-8 to TRBJ1-5; 8 bases fit TRBD1. The CDR3 sequence is 19 residues long. Germline V gives CDR1 SGHVS, CDR2 FQNEAQ. V shed 5 bases, J shed 0 bases, and the junction held 15 bases outside the gene matches. CDR3 bases: TGTGCCAGCAGCGACAGACAGGGGCGATCCGTATCTAGCAATCAGCCCCAGCATTTT. This sequence encodes CASSDRQGRSVSSNQPQHF.

This clone was found once. The chain recombines TRBV5-1 with TRBJ1-2, with 7 bases matching TRBD1. The CDR3 totals 14 residues. The V gene end was trimmed by 5 bases and the J gene end by 3 bases; junction bases not matched to a gene: 7. Germline values: CDR1 SGHRS, CDR2 YFSETQ. CDR3 in amino acids: CASSHTGDDYGYTF. CDR3 nucleotides: TGCGCCAGCAGTCATACAGGGGATGACTATGGCTACACCTTC.

The genes are TRBV6-5 and TRBJ1-2; TRBD1 agrees at 7 bases. Unmatched junction bases numbered 9, after V lost 6 bases and J lost 2 bases. CDR1 and CDR2 from the germline V gene are MNHEY and SVGAGI. This CDR3 spans 15 amino acids. CDR3 in amino acids: CASSLTGTENYGYTF. The CDR3 bases are TGTGCCAGCAGCCTGACCGGGACAGAAAACTATGGCTACACCTTC.

V gene TRBV10-2 combines with J gene TRBJ2-7, with D possibly TRBD1 on 6 matching bases. Germline assignment: CDR1 WSHSY and CDR2 SAAADI. The CDR3 runs 13 residues. V was cut by 4 bases and J by 7 bases, with 14 bases left in between. The CDR3, as DNA: TGCGCCAGCAGTGGTTCCGGGACAAATGAGCAGTACTTC. Translated: CASSGSGTNEQYF.

The gene calls are TRBV10-3 and TRBJ1-2; 8 positions match TRBD1. CDR1 ENHRY and CDR2 SYGVKD come from the germline V gene. The CDR3 spans 13 residues. V lost 6 bases to trimming and J lost 8 bases; unmatched junction nucleotides: 8. The CDR3 protein is CAISYGTGSGYTF. The DNA for the CDR3 is TGTGCCATCAGCTACGGGACAGGCAGCGGCTACACCTTC.

The chain recombines TRBV24-1 with TRBJ2-3; D not certain. V was clipped by 5 bases and J by 2 bases, with 7 bases between them. The CDR3 is made up of 13 amino acids. CDR1 and CDR2 (germline): KGHDR, SFDVKD. The CDR3 DNA reads TGTGCCACCAGTGTTTCATCCACAGATACGCAGTATTTT. It is translated as CATSVSSTDTQYF.

The gene calls are TRBV7-3 and TRBJ2-6; unclear D gene. Germline CDR1 SGHTA, CDR2 FQGTGA. The CDR3 is made up of 16 amino acids. The V and J ends lost 5 bases and 0 bases respectively, with 11 bases between them. CDR3 region: CASSTPGLSGANVLTF. The CDR3 DNA is TGTGCCAGCAGCACCCCAGGTCTCTCTGGGGCCAACGTCCTGACTTTC.

J is TRBJ2-7 and V is TRBV11-3; tentatively, D is TRBD2 (7 bases). Germline V lookup: CDR1 SGHNT, CDR2 YENEEA. The CDR3 is 14 amino acids. V was trimmed by 3 bases and J by 1 base, leaving 10 bases between them. The CDR3 bases are TGTGCCAGCAGCTTGCGGGGGCAGTCCTACGAGCAGTACTTC. This codes for CASSLRGQSYEQYF.

J is TRBJ1-2 and V is TRBV9; possible D gene TRBD1, 6 bases. The CDR3 has 15 residues. Trimming cost V 3 bases and J 4 bases, with 16 bases left between them. Looked up from germline, CDR1 is SGDLS and CDR2 is YYNGEE. CDR3 sequence: CASSAHRGASYGYTF. The CDR3 DNA reads as TGTGCCAGCAGCGCCCACCGGGGGGCCTCCTATGGCTACACCTTC. Together with reference TRBV9 and TRBJ1-2, the CDR3 gives the full variable domain: DSGVTQTPKHLITATGQRVTLRCSPRSGDLSVYWYQQSLDQGLQFLIQYYNGEERAKGNILERFSAQQFPDLHSELNLSSLELGDSALYFCASSAHRGASYGYTFGSGTRLTVV.

The DNA of the CDR3 is TGTGCCATCGGACAGGGAGGCTCGGACTATGGCTACACCTTC. This translates into CAIGQGGSDYGYTF. The chain links TRBV10-3 to TRBJ1-2, with 8 bases matching TRBD1. CDR3 length equals 14 residues. V trimming: 8 bases; J trimming: 3 bases; junction bases outside the gene matches: 8. Germline lookup yields CDR1 ENHRY and CDR2 SYGVKD.

This rearrangement joins TRBV19 to TRBJ1-6, with D possibly matching TRBD1 (6 bases). The CDR3 extends over 14 amino acids. Between the trimmed V and J ends, which lost 3 bases and 6 bases, there was a span of 9 bases. Per the germline V gene, CDR1 is LNHDA and CDR2 is SQIVND (reference sequence). CDR3 region: CASSIGRGNSPLHF. In nucleotides, the CDR3 is TGTGCCAGTAGTATTGGCAGGGGTAATTCACCCCTCCACTTT.

V usage is TRBV30 and J usage is TRBJ1-6; D perhaps matches TRBD1 (5 bases). V gave up 0 bases and J gave up 10 bases, with 19 bases separating them. The CDR3 consists of 16 residues. Germline CDR1 and CDR2: GTSNPN and SVGIG (reference sequence). Written as DNA, the CDR3 is TGTGCCTGGAGTGTAAGCCGAGCGGGGGGACGGTCACCCCTCCACTTT. Its protein product is CAWSVSRAGGRSPLHF.

The V call is TRBV28, the J call TRBJ2-7; D gene unclear. This CDR3 spans 15 amino acids. The V gene's germline CDR1 is MDHEN and CDR2 SYDVKM. Trimming cost V 0 bases and J 2 bases, with 11 bases left between them. CDR3 region: CASSLWGRFPYEQYF. The CDR3 DNA reads TGTGCCAGCAGTTTATGGGGCAGGTTCCCCTACGAGCAGTACTTC.

Concerning this clone itself: The identical CDR3 is also encoded by other nucleotide sequences in the sample. This chain connects TRBV6-5 to TRBJ1-3; a possible D gene is TRBD1 (5 bases). Trimming cost V 5 bases and J 0 bases, with 8 bases left between them. CDR1 and CDR2 from the germline V gene are MNHEY and SVGAGI. The CDR3 loop spans 14 amino acids. The CDR3 loop is CASSPGGSGNTIYF. DNA for the CDR3: TGTGCCAGCAGTCCCGGGGGCTCTGGAAACACCATATATTTT.

This clone was observed a handful of times. The chain employs TRBV9 and TRBJ1-2, with D maybe TRBD1 (5 bases). CDR1 SGDLS and CDR2 YYNGEE come from the germline V gene. This CDR3 region has 14 residues. Trimming left V 2 bases short and J 5 bases short, with 13 bases between. The CDR3: CASSVLGGIYGYTF. DNA of the CDR3: TGTGCCAGCAGCGTCTTGGGGGGGATTTATGGCTACACCTTC.

The chain combines TRBV12-5 with TRBJ1-5; D might be TRBD1 (6 bases). V lost 0 bases and J 6 bases, leaving 21 bases between the germline ends. The CDR3 runs to 18 residues. Germline V gives CDR1 LGHNT, CDR2 FRNRAP. The CDR3 DNA reads as TGTGCTAGTGGTTTGGTACCGGTTACAGGGCGGGGGAGTCAGCCCCAGCATTTT. This gives the protein CASGLVPVTGRGSQPQHF.

The chain is built from TRBV10-3 and TRBJ2-1; D possibly corresponds to TRBD1 (6 bases). Germline lookup yields CDR1 ENHRY and CDR2 SYGVKD. The CDR3 contains 13 residues. V lost 4 bases and J lost 5, with 9 bases in between. This CDR3 reads CAISATGNNEQFF. The CDR3 bases are TGTGCCATCAGTGCCACAGGGAACAATGAGCAGTTCTTC.

This clone has only one observation. V and J are TRBV5-4 and TRBJ2-1; a weak D match, TRBD2 (5 bases). Looked up from germline, CDR1 is SGHNT and CDR2 is YYREEE (reference sequence). The V gene lost 2 bases and the J gene lost 8 bases, with 8 bases spanning the gap. This CDR3 is built from 12 residues. Here the CDR3 DNA reads TGTGCCAGCAGCTTTGAGGGTTATGAGCAGTTCTTC. Translation gives CASSFEGYEQFF.

This clone was seen a handful of times. The chain couples TRBV4-1 to TRBJ1-3; D is ambiguous. The V gene's germline CDR1 is MGHRA and CDR2 YSYEKL. V lost 4 bases to trimming and J lost 2 bases, with 12 bases between them. The CDR3 is made up of 15 amino acids. The CDR3 loop is CASSRAGSPGNTIYF. The CDR3 DNA reads as TGCGCCAGCAGCCGGGCGGGATCTCCTGGAAACACCATATATTTT.

This clone was seen a few times. V and J are TRBV7-6 and TRBJ2-7; 10 bases are shared with TRBD2. The V segment lost 5 bases and the J segment 1 base; nucleotides outside the gene matches: 14. Germline V gene sequence: CDR1 SGHVS, CDR2 FNYEAQ. The CDR3 runs to 18 residues. CDR3 nucleotides: TGTGCCAGCAGCGTACCGGGGGGAAAACTAGCGGGGTCCTACGAGCAGTACTTC. Translated: CASSVPGGKLAGSYEQYF.

This rearrangement joins TRBV18 to TRBJ2-6; 7 nucleotides agree with TRBD1. The V gene end was trimmed by 1 base and the J gene end by 0 bases; junction bases not matched to a gene: 9. This CDR3 comprises 19 residues. Germline V lookup: CDR1 KGHSH, CDR2 LQKENI. The CDR3 sequence is CASSPRGGGSSSGANVLTF. For the CDR3, the DNA is TGTGCCAGCTCACCACGAGGGGGCGGCAGCAGCTCTGGGGCCAACGTCCTGACTTTC.

Only a few counts were recorded for this clone. The chain combines TRBV4-2 with TRBJ1-3; weak D call: TRBD1 (6 bases). Germline CDR1 is LGHNA and CDR2 is YNFKEQ. Trimming removed 0 bases from V and 8 bases from J, with 20 bases in between. The CDR3 sequence is 17 residues long. CDR3 nucleotides: TGTGCCAGCAGCCAAGATAGTTTACAGGGCCTAGGGGACACCATATATTTT. Its translation: CASSQDSLQGLGDTIYF.

The gene calls are TRBV5-5 and TRBJ1-1; D gene ambiguous. From germline, CDR1 is SGHKS and CDR2 YYEKEE (reference sequence). V lost 5 bases, J lost 1 base, and 21 bases lay in between. The CDR3 is 17 amino acids. The CDR3 here is CASRMRSVGEENTEAFF. The CDR3 nucleotides are TGTGCCAGCAGGATGAGGTCCGTCGGAGAAGAGAACACTGAAGCTTTCTTT.

To note about this clone: Other DNA sequences in the sample encode the same CDR3. The chain is built from TRBV10-3 and TRBJ1-1; D possibly corresponds to TRBD1 (5 bases). The CDR3 has 14 residues. In germline, CDR1 is ENHRY, CDR2 SYGVKD. V shed 0 bases and J shed 2 bases, with 7 bases lying between them. This CDR3 is CAISESGGNTEAFF. The DNA of the CDR3 is TGTGCCATCAGTGAGTCGGGGGGAAACACTGAAGCTTTCTTT.

The V call is TRBV3-1 (or the pseudogene TRBV3-2), the J call TRBJ1-1; the D is unclear. The germline CDR1 and CDR2 sequences are LGHDT and YNNKEL (reference sequence). This CDR3 contains 15 residues. V was clipped by 1 base and J by 5 bases, with 14 bases between them. The CDR3 DNA follows: TGTGCCAGCAGCCAAGTTCCGGTAGGAGGAACTGAAGCTTTCTTT. It codes for CASSQVPVGGTEAFF.

V and J are TRBV5-6 and TRBJ2-3, with 7 bases aligning to TRBD2. Germline-derived CDR1 and CDR2 are SGHDT and YYEEEE. This CDR3 has 16 amino acids. V trimming: 0 bases; J trimming: 0 bases; junction bases outside the gene matches: 4. The CDR3 spells CASSLGASGSTDTQYF. The CDR3 DNA reads as TGTGCCAGCAGCTTGGGGGCTAGCGGAAGCACAGATACGCAGTATTTT.

The gene calls are TRBV7-9 and TRBJ1-2; TRBD1 aligns across 9 bases. The CDR3 sequence is 14 residues long. The germline V gene has CDR1 SEHNR and CDR2 FQNEAQ (reference sequence). Trimming at V came to 5 bases and at J to 7 bases, leaving 8 bases not matched to a gene. In DNA, the CDR3 is TGTGCCAGCAGCCCTCTGGGGACAGGGCGTGGCTACACCTTC. It is translated as CASSPLGTGRGYTF.